One sample yielded the 5 T cell receptor beta chains listed below, sequenced in a study of cytomegalovirus exposure and HLA in healthy donors. The PCR ran on 60 Vbeta and 13 Jbeta primers. TCRdb keeps only in-frame clones here, not all; method: immunoSEQ multiplex PCR. Among 150,000 or so clones listed, approximately 84% were seen once. Material: PBMCs. The receptors shown here come from a man younger than 40 in good health and CMV-seropositive.

CDR3 sequence: CASSGQGYNEQFF. CDR3 nucleotides: TGTGCCAGCTCTGGGCAGGGCTACAATGAGCAGTTCTTC. The V gene is TRBV13, the J gene TRBJ2-1, with D tentatively TRBD1 (5 bases). The length of the CDR3 is 13 residues. Trimming stripped 8 bases from V and 3 bases from J, with 11 bases between. Germline CDR1 and CDR2: PRHDT and FYEKMQ (reference sequence).

The CDR3 is CASSPPWRGPQHF. CDR3 nucleotide sequence: TGTGCCAGCTCACCACCGTGGCGCGGGCCCCAGCATTTT. The genes are TRBV18 and TRBJ1-5; D gene unclear. The CDR3 consists of 13 residues. Germline lookup yields CDR1 KGHSH and CDR2 LQKENI. Trimming took 0 bases from V and 9 from J, leaving 9 bases between them. The full variable domain, in which reference TRBV18 and TRBJ1-5 provide the parts outside the CDR3, is NAGVMQNPRHLVRRRGQEARLRCSPMKGHSHVYWYRQLPEEGLKFMVYLQKENIIDESGMPKERFSAEFPKEGPSILRIQQVVRGDSAAYFCASSPPWRGPQHFGDGTRLSIL.

This clone was seen more than once but under ten times. The chain joins TRBV9 to TRBJ2-2; TRBD1 agrees at 9 bases. V was clipped by 3 bases and J by 0 bases; unmatched bases: 6. The CDR3 is made up of 17 amino acids. Per the germline V gene, CDR1 is SGDLS and CDR2 is YYNGEE. The CDR3 spells CASSEDRGRTNTGELFF. For the CDR3, the DNA is TGTGCCAGCAGCGAGGACAGGGGCCGGACGAACACCGGGGAGCTGTTTTTT.

This chain links TRBV9 with TRBJ2-7; D perhaps matches TRBD2 (6 bases). The CDR3 extends over 15 amino acids. Germline V CDR1 and CDR2: SGDLS, YYNGEE. The V gene lost 2 bases and the J gene lost 1 base, with 13 bases spanning the gap. The CDR3: CASSVGDSSSYEQYF. CDR3 nucleotides: TGTGCCAGCAGCGTTGGGGACTCGTCGTCCTACGAGCAGTACTTC.

The chain joins TRBV29-1 to TRBJ1-6, with TRBD1 matching over 11 bases. The CDR3 has 13 amino acids. The germline CDR1 and CDR2 sequences are SQVTM and ANQGSEA. The trim removed 5 bases at V and 8 bases at J, leaving 2 bases unmatched. The CDR3 sequence: CSVSGQGDSPLHF. The CDR3 DNA reads as TGCAGCGTTTCGGGACAGGGGGATTCACCCCTCCACTTT.